The next 10 T cell receptor beta chains were all read from a single sample in a study of shared clonotypes between healthy human individuals. This table comes from immunoSEQ multiplex PCR, and its TCRdb copy is limited to in-frame clones, with some not included. The sample gives 2.3 million or so clones, approximately 95% of which show up once; around 0.4% is in the top ten. What was sequenced was naive CD4+ T cells from PBMCs. Indicated subset: CD45RA+ positively selected. All receptors come from a man younger than 35 in good health. Some clones in this sample may be carry-over from other donors' samples.

The chain is built from TRBV2 and TRBJ1-2; a possible D gene is TRBD1 (5 bases). This CDR3 spans 13 amino acids. The germline V gene has CDR1 SNHLY and CDR2 FYNNEI. Trimming cost V 6 bases and J 2 bases, with 10 bases left between them. CDR3 region: CASRATENYGYTF. The CDR3 DNA sequence: TGTGCCAGCAGGGCGACAGAAAACTATGGCTACACCTTC.

The chain carries TRBV6-6 and TRBJ2-5; TRBD1 matches at 7 bases. V shed 5 bases and J 4 bases; nucleotides not matched to a gene: 7. The CDR3 is 14 amino acids. The germline CDR1 and CDR2 sequences are MNHNY and SVGAGI (reference sequence). The CDR3 is CASSGPTGVETQYF. CDR3 DNA sequence: TGTGCCAGCAGTGGGCCAACAGGGGTAGAGACCCAGTACTTC.

The chain employs TRBV7-2 and TRBJ2-1; 10 bases match TRBD2. Germline CDR1 SGHTA, CDR2 FQGNSA. The CDR3 consists of 16 residues. The trim removed 5 bases at V and 1 base at J, leaving 5 bases unmatched. The CDR3 loop is CASSRSSGSSYNEQFF. The CDR3, as DNA: TGTGCCAGCAGCCGTTCTAGCGGGAGTTCCTACAATGAGCAGTTCTTC.

The V and J genes are TRBV19 and TRBJ2-7; 8 nucleotides agree with TRBD1. The germline V gene has CDR1 LNHDA and CDR2 SQIVND (reference sequence). The CDR3 has 14 residues. J lost 5 bases, V lost 3 bases, and 6 bases had no gene match. As DNA, the CDR3 is TGTGCCAGTAGTATCACCAGGGGGCGCCACGAGCAGTACTTC. This codes for CASSITRGRHEQYF.

In its sample, this clone was seen once. The V and J genes are TRBV11-2 and TRBJ2-1, with 9 nucleotides matching TRBD2. The CDR3 covers 16 residues. Germline loops: CDR1 SGHAT, CDR2 FQNNGV. V lost 4 bases and J lost 3; bases outside the gene matches: 7. CDR3: CASSSVASGVYNEQFF. In DNA, the CDR3 is TGTGCCAGCAGCTCCGTCGCTAGCGGGGTCTACAATGAGCAGTTCTTC.

This clone showed up just once. The rearrangement joins TRBV5-1 to TRBJ1-3, with 11 bases aligning to TRBD1. V shed 2 bases and J 2 bases; nucleotides not matched to a gene: 3. From germline, CDR1 is SGHRS and CDR2 YFSETQ. There are 16 residues in the CDR3. CDR3 bases: TGCGCCAGCAGCTTCGGACAGGGGGCCACTGGAAACACCATATATTTT. Translating it yields CASSFGQGATGNTIYF.

The rearrangement joins TRBV5-1 to TRBJ2-4; D remains unclear. Trimming took 3 bases from V and 0 from J, leaving 13 bases between them. Germline CDR1 is SGHRS and CDR2 is YFSETQ. The CDR3 runs to 16 residues. CDR3 loop: CASSSQAAEAKNIQYF. CDR3 bases: TGCGCCAGCAGCTCTCAGGCAGCAGAAGCCAAAAACATTCAGTACTTC.

V gene TRBV27 combines with J gene TRBJ2-1; 8 positions match TRBD1. Per germline, CDR1 MNHEY and CDR2 SMNVEV (reference sequence). With V trimmed by 5 bases and J by 6 bases, 12 bases remained unmatched. CDR3 size: 16 residues. CDR3 protein: CASSPPGQALPNEQFF. The CDR3 DNA reads TGTGCCAGCAGTCCACCGGGACAGGCTCTACCCAATGAGCAGTTCTTC.

This rearrangement joins TRBV7-8 to TRBJ1-2; D not resolved. The germline V gene has CDR1 SGHVS and CDR2 FQNEAQ. V shed 6 bases and J shed 8 bases, with 19 bases lying between them. This CDR3 region has 14 residues. For the CDR3, the DNA is TGTGCCAGCAGACCTACACCTTCCGCGGGAGGCTACACCTTC. The encoded protein is CASRPTPSAGGYTF.

The chain links TRBV9 to TRBJ1-4, with a weak D call TRBD1 (6 bases). The CDR3 is 14 residues long. Germline V CDR1 and CDR2: SGDLS, YYNGEE. Trimming stripped 4 bases from V and 6 bases from J, with 13 bases between. The CDR3 DNA sequence: TGTGCCAGCAGCACCGAGGGGGGTTATGAAAAACTGTTTTTT. Its protein is CASSTEGGYEKLFF.